This entry describes one TCR beta chain. Its antigen remains unidentified. This specimen comes from a study of cytomegalovirus exposure and HLA in healthy donors. Across the study: Among about 400 genotyped donors, around 77% fell in the Caucasian-associated ancestry cluster.

All donors participated as healthy donors of bone marrow. Likely unrecorded immune exposures existed in these nominally healthy donors. The primer mix had 60 Vbeta and 13 Jbeta primers. TCRdb's table, derived via immunoSEQ multiplex PCR, lists solely in-frame clones and lacks some. The table has 100,000 to 120,000 clones, around 85% seen once; the top ten hold 6% to 8%. Per germline, CDR1 MGHDK and CDR2 SYGVNS. V lost 4 bases, J lost 3 bases, and 11 bases lay in between. The CDR3 runs 14 residues. Study-wide findings and caveats: The productive fraction for most TCR beta V segments was about 90% or about 30% in an earlier analysis.

This TCR was sampled from a man between 25 and 39 years old in good health and CMV-seropositive. Sequencing input: PBMCs. The J gene is TRBJ2-3, the V gene TRBV25-1, with D perhaps matching TRBD2 (5 bases). CDR3 region: CASSGHWRTDTQYF. In DNA, the CDR3 is TGTGCCAGCAGTGGCCATTGGAGGACAGATACGCAGTATTTT.